Listed below are T cell receptor beta chains from one sample, sequenced in a study of T cell responses to AZD1222 COVID-19 vaccine. This table comes from immunoSEQ multiplex PCR, and its TCRdb copy is limited to in-frame clones, with some not included. The sample has 100,000 to 150,000 clones; around 89% are singletons. The sample consisted of peripheral blood, taken on day 0 of AZD1222 vaccination. These receptors all stem from an adult in good health. The conserved cysteine and the conserved F or W are not part of the CDR3 here.

J gene: TRBJ2-7
V gene: TRBV4-1
CDR3 protein: ASSTLAGGSYEQY

J gene: TRBJ2-7
V gene: TRBV5-1
CDR3 protein: ASSLGRDRVTYEQY

J gene: TRBJ2-1
V gene: TRBV7-2
CDR3 protein: ASSLQAGAYNEQF

J gene: TRBJ1-2
V gene: TRBV7-9
CDR3 protein: ASSPTPVGAGATYGYT

J gene: TRBJ1-2
V gene: TRBV6-5
CDR3 protein: ASSLGANYGYT

J gene: TRBJ2-2
V gene: TRBV27
CDR3 protein: ASSLIDRAGELF

J gene: TRBJ1-3
V gene: TRBV9
CDR3 protein: ASSVGPQGGNTIY

J gene: TRBJ2-7
V gene: TRBV9
CDR3 protein: ASSGTGSEQY

J gene: TRBJ2-5
V gene: TRBV7-2
CDR3 protein: ASSHSFYGGRETQY

J gene: TRBJ2-7
V gene: TRBV6-5
CDR3 protein: ASSLRTDSSYEQY

J gene: TRBJ2-5
V gene: TRBV9
CDR3 protein: ASSALAGAGETQY

J gene: TRBJ1-2
V gene: TRBV5-1
CDR3 protein: ASSGLTGTNYGYT

J gene: TRBJ1-6
V gene: TRBV7-9
CDR3 protein: ASSLEDRANSPLH

J gene: TRBJ2-7
V gene: TRBV21-1
CDR3 protein: ASSRPGGLYEQY

J gene: TRBJ2-1
V gene: TRBV19
CDR3 protein: ASSMGTPGTLEQF

J gene: TRBJ1-3
V gene: TRBV5-4
CDR3 protein: ASSLVGNSGNTIY

J gene: TRBJ2-5
V gene: TRBV20-1
CDR3 protein: SASRSQETQY

J gene: TRBJ2-5
V gene: TRBV9
CDR3 protein: ASSALGQETQY

J gene: TRBJ2-1
V gene: TRBV6-5
CDR3 protein: ASSWSGNKHYNEQF

J gene: TRBJ2-1
V gene: TRBV13
CDR3 protein: ASSLEGTRTEQF

J gene: TRBJ2-5
V gene: TRBV6-5
CDR3 protein: ASTTGGAGQETQY

J gene: TRBJ1-4
V gene: TRBV28
CDR3 protein: ASSFTATNEKLF

J gene: TRBJ2-7
V gene: TRBV4-1
CDR3 protein: ASSQVTEFGDEQY

J gene: TRBJ1-5
V gene: TRBV19
CDR3 protein: ASSTRLGQGNQPQH

J gene: TRBJ2-7
V gene: TRBV10-3
CDR3 protein: AILTVHYEQY

J gene: TRBJ2-3
V gene: TRBV7-2
CDR3 protein: ASSLMFTSPDTQY

J gene: TRBJ1-4
V gene: TRBV28
CDR3 protein: ASSYPGQLNEKLF

J gene: TRBJ1-2
V gene: TRBV19
CDR3 protein: ASSIGGDGYT

J gene: TRBJ2-7
V gene: TRBV6-5
CDR3 protein: ASTPHGGYEQY

J gene: TRBJ1-1
V gene: TRBV7-9
CDR3 protein: ASSSPGSEAF

J gene: TRBJ2-7
V gene: TRBV9
CDR3 protein: ASSANERGPGSSSYEQY

J gene: TRBJ2-1
V gene: TRBV3-1/TRBV3-2
CDR3 protein: ASSQAGGLAGGWEQF

J gene: TRBJ2-1
V gene: TRBV28
CDR3 protein: ASSSLAGPPYNEQF

J gene: TRBJ1-1
V gene: TRBV6-5
CDR3 protein: ATQGVTEAF

J gene: TRBJ2-7
V gene: TRBV7-2
CDR3 protein: ASSLPGQWTYEQY

J gene: TRBJ1-2
V gene: TRBV6-2/TRBV6-3
CDR3 protein: ASSYPGVSYGYT

J gene: TRBJ2-2
V gene: TRBV7-9
CDR3 protein: ASSLAGGTGELF

J gene: TRBJ2-7
V gene: TRBV4-1
CDR3 protein: ASSQMPGQRSYEQY

J gene: TRBJ2-3
V gene: TRBV11-2
CDR3 protein: ASSLGLAQDTQY

J gene: TRBJ2-5
V gene: TRBV5-1
CDR3 protein: ASSLSSGSRGQETQY

J gene: TRBJ1-2
V gene: TRBV29-1
CDR3 protein: SVRDRVNYGYT

J gene: TRBJ1-4
V gene: TRBV14
CDR3 protein: ASSQEFGAEKLF

J gene: TRBJ2-1
V gene: TRBV27
CDR3 protein: ASSLRLAGTHNEQF

J gene: TRBJ1-5
V gene: TRBV7-9
CDR3 protein: ASSSLTLNQPQH

J gene: TRBJ2-2
V gene: TRBV19
CDR3 protein: ASSMETGRIGELF

J gene: TRBJ2-7
V gene: TRBV12-3/TRBV12-4
CDR3 protein: ASSFWGGEQY

J gene: TRBJ1-1
V gene: TRBV10-3
CDR3 protein: AIRLQADTEAF

J gene: TRBJ1-2
V gene: TRBV25-1
CDR3 protein: ASTDGRESAYGYT

J gene: TRBJ2-1
V gene: TRBV24-1
CDR3 protein: ATSDVGLAGRNEQF

J gene: TRBJ2-3
V gene: TRBV9
CDR3 protein: ASSERAGDPTDTQY

J gene: TRBJ2-7
V gene: TRBV5-1
CDR3 protein: ASSSFYPWPYEQY

J gene: TRBJ2-7
V gene: TRBV24-1
CDR3 protein: ATSETGTGVFHEQY

J gene: TRBJ2-1
V gene: TRBV25-1
CDR3 protein: ASTRTDYNEQF

J gene: TRBJ1-5
V gene: TRBV6-1
CDR3 protein: ASSEGGGSQPQH

J gene: TRBJ1-1
V gene: TRBV28
CDR3 protein: ASSLSAGPNTEAF

J gene: TRBJ1-1
V gene: TRBV6-4
CDR3 protein: ASSSDINTEAF